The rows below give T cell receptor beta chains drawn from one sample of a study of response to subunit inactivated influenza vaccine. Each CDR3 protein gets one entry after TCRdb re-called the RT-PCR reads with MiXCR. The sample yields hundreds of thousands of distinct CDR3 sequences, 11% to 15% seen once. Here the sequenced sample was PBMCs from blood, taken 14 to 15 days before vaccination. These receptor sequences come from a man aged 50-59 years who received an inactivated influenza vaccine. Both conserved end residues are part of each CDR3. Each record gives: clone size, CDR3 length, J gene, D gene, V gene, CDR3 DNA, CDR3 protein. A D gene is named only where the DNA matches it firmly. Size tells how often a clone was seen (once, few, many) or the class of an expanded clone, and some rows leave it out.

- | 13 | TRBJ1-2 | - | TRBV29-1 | TGCAGCGTTGAAGGGCAGACCAACTATGGCTACACCTTC | CSVEGQTNYGYTF
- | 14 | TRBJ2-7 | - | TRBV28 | TGTGCCAGCAGCTACCCATCGGGGGGCGGCGAGCAGTACTTC | CASSYPSGGGEQYF
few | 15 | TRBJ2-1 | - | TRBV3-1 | TGTGCCAGCAGCCAAACGTTGTCAGGCTACAATGAGCAGTTCTTC | CASSQTLSGYNEQFF
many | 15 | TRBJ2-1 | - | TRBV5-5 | TGTGCCAGCAGCCCCAGTTGGGGATCCTACAATGAGCAGTTCTTC | CASSPSWGSYNEQFF
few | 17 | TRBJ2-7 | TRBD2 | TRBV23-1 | TGCGCCAGCAGTCATCACGACGGGACTAGCGGGAGCTACGAGCAGTACTTC | CASSHHDGTSGSYEQYF
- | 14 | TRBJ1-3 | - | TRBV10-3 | TGTGCCATCCAACAGGGTCCCTCTGGAAACACCATATATTTT | CAIQQGPSGNTIYF
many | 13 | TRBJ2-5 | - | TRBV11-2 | TGTGCCAGCAGCTTAGCGACCCAAGAGACCCAGTACTTC | CASSLATQETQYF
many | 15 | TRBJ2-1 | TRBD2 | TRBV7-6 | TGTGCCAGCAGCTCCCTAGCGGAAGGGAAGAATGAGCAGTTCTTC | CASSSLAEGKNEQFF
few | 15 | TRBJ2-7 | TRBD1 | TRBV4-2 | TGTGCCAGCAGCCAAGAGCACGGACAGGGGTACGAGCAGTACTTC | CASSQEHGQGYEQYF
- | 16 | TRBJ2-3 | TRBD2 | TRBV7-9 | TGTGCCAGCGTACCGTATAGCGGGAGGGCCGCAGATACGCAGTATTTT | CASVPYSGRAADTQYF
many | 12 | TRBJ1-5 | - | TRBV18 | TGTGCCAGCTCGGGGGGGAATCAGCCCCAGCATTTT | CASSGGNQPQHF
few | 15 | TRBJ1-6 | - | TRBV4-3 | TGCGCCAGCAGCCAAGATGGAATCAACCGTATACCCCTCCACTTT | CASSQDGINRIPLHF
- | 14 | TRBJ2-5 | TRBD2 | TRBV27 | TGTGCCAGCAGCCCCCAAGGGCGGGAGGGGACCCAGTACTTC | CASSPQGREGTQYF
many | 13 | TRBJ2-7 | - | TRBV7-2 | TGTGCCAGCAGCTTAGCCGCAGACTACGAGCAGTACTTC | CASSLAADYEQYF
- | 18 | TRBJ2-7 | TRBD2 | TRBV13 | TGTGCCAGCAGCTTAGGGGGCCTCCTAGCGGGGGACTCCTACGAGCAGTACTTC | CASSLGGLLAGDSYEQYF
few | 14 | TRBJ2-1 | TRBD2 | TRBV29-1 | TGCAGCGTTGAATTCTTAGCGGGGGTCGATGAGCAGTTCTTC | CSVEFLAGVDEQFF
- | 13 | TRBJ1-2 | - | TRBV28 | TGTGCCAGCACTTTCTCGGGGCTCTATGGCTACACCTTC | CASTFSGLYGYTF
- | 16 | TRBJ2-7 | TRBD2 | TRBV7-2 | TGTGCCAGCAGCCGCCCCGGGACTAACCCTACCTACGAGCAGTACTTC | CASSRPGTNPTYEQYF
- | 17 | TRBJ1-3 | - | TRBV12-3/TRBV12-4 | TGTGCCAGCAGTTTGACCTACCCCGCAGTCTCTGGAAACACCATATATTTT | CASSLTYPAVSGNTIYF
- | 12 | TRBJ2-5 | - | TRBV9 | TGTGCCAGCAGCGCCAACCTGCAGACCCAGTACTTC | CASSANLQTQYF
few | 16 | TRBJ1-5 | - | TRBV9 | TGTGCCAGCAGCCCTTTTCGGGACACCGGATCTCAGCCCCAGCATTTT | CASSPFRDTGSQPQHF
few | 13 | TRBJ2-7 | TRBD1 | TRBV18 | TGTGCCAGCTCACCGACAGGGGTGCTCGAGCAGTACTTC | CASSPTGVLEQYF
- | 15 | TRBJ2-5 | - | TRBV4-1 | TGCGCCAGCAGCCAAGCGGGACAAAAGGGAGAGACCCAGTACTTC | CASSQAGQKGETQYF
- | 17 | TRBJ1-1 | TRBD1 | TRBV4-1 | TGCGCCAGCAGCCAAGTCCCCAGGACAGGGGGCCGACACGAAGCTTTCTTT | CASSQVPRTGGRHEAFF
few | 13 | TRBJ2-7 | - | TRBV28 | TGTGCCAGCAGTGGATCTCCGGGGTACGAGCAGTACTTC | CASSGSPGYEQYF
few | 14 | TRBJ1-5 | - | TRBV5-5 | TGTGCCAGCTCGCGGGAATTTAGCAATCAGCCCCAGCATTTT | CASSREFSNQPQHF
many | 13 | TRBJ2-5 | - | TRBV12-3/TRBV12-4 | TGTGCCAGCAGTTTTTACAGACGGGAGACCCAGTACTTC | CASSFYRRETQYF
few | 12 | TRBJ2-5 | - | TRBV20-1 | TGCAGTGCTAGCGGATCGTGGGAGACCCAGTACTTC | CSASGSWETQYF
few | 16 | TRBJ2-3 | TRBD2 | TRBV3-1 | TGTGCCAGCAGCCATAGACTAGCGGGGGACACAGATACGCAGTATTTT | CASSHRLAGDTDTQYF
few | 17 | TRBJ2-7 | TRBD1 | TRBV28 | TGTGCCAGCAGTTTAGGCACAGGGGCATTCGGCTCCTACGAGCAGTACTTC | CASSLGTGAFGSYEQYF
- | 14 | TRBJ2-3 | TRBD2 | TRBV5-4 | TGTGCCAGCAGCCGGGAGGGCCGGGCAGATACGCAGTATTTT | CASSREGRADTQYF
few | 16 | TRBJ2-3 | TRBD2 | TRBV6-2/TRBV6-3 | TGTGCCAGCAGTACCGGACTAGCGGGGCTGGCAGATACGCAGTATTTT | CASSTGLAGLADTQYF
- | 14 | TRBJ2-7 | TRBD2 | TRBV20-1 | TGCAGTGCTATTTCGGGACTAGCGGCCTACGAGCAGTACTTC | CSAISGLAAYEQYF
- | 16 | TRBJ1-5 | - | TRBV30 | TGTGCCTGGAGTGCCCTGGGATTGGGAGAAAATCAGCCCCAGCATTTT | CAWSALGLGENQPQHF
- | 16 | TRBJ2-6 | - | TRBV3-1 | TGTGCCAGCAGCCAAGTCGTCCTCTCTGGGGCCAACGTCCTGACTTTC | CASSQVVLSGANVLTF
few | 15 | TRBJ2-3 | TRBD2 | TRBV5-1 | TGCGCCAGCAGCCGGGGACTAGTGGGCACAGATACGCAGTATTTT | CASSRGLVGTDTQYF
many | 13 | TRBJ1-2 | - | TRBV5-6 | TGTGCCAGCAGCTTGGGACATCAGGAGGGCTACACCTTC | CASSLGHQEGYTF
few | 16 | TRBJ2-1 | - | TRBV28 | TGTGCCAGCAGTTCAACCGGAGGTCCCTCCTACAATGAGCAGTTCTTC | CASSSTGGPSYNEQFF
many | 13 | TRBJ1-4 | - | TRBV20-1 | TGCAGTGCTAGGCGGGGGGCTAATGAAAAACTGTTTTTT | CSARRGANEKLFF
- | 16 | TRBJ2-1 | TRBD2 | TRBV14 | TGTGCCAGCAGCCAAGAACCCGGCCTAGCGGGCAATGAGCAGTTCTTC | CASSQEPGLAGNEQFF
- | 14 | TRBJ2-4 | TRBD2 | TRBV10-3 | TGTGCCACTTCGCTAGCGGGAGGGGGGGACATTCAGTACTTC | CATSLAGGGDIQYF
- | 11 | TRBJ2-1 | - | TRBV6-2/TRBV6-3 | TGTGCCAGCAGTTCCCACCATGAGCAGTTCTTC | CASSSHHEQFF
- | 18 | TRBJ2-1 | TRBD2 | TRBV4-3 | TGCGCCAGCAGCCAAATGGAGGGAGCGGGAGTGTCCTACAATGAGCAGTTCTTC | CASSQMEGAGVSYNEQFF
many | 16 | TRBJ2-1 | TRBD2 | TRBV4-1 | TGCGCCAGCAGCCAAGGACTAGCGGGGGGGTACAATGAGCAGTTCTTC | CASSQGLAGGYNEQFF
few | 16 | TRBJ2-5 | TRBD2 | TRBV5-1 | TGCGCCAGCAGCTTCGCTAGCGGGAGGATCCAAGAGACCCAGTACTTC | CASSFASGRIQETQYF
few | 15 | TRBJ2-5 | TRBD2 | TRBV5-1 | TGCGCCAGCGAAAGACTAGCGGGGGGGCGAGAGACCCAGTACTTC | CASERLAGGRETQYF
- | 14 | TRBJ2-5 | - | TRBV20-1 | TGCAGTGCTAGAGATCCCCGACAGCAAGAGACCCAGTACTTC | CSARDPRQQETQYF